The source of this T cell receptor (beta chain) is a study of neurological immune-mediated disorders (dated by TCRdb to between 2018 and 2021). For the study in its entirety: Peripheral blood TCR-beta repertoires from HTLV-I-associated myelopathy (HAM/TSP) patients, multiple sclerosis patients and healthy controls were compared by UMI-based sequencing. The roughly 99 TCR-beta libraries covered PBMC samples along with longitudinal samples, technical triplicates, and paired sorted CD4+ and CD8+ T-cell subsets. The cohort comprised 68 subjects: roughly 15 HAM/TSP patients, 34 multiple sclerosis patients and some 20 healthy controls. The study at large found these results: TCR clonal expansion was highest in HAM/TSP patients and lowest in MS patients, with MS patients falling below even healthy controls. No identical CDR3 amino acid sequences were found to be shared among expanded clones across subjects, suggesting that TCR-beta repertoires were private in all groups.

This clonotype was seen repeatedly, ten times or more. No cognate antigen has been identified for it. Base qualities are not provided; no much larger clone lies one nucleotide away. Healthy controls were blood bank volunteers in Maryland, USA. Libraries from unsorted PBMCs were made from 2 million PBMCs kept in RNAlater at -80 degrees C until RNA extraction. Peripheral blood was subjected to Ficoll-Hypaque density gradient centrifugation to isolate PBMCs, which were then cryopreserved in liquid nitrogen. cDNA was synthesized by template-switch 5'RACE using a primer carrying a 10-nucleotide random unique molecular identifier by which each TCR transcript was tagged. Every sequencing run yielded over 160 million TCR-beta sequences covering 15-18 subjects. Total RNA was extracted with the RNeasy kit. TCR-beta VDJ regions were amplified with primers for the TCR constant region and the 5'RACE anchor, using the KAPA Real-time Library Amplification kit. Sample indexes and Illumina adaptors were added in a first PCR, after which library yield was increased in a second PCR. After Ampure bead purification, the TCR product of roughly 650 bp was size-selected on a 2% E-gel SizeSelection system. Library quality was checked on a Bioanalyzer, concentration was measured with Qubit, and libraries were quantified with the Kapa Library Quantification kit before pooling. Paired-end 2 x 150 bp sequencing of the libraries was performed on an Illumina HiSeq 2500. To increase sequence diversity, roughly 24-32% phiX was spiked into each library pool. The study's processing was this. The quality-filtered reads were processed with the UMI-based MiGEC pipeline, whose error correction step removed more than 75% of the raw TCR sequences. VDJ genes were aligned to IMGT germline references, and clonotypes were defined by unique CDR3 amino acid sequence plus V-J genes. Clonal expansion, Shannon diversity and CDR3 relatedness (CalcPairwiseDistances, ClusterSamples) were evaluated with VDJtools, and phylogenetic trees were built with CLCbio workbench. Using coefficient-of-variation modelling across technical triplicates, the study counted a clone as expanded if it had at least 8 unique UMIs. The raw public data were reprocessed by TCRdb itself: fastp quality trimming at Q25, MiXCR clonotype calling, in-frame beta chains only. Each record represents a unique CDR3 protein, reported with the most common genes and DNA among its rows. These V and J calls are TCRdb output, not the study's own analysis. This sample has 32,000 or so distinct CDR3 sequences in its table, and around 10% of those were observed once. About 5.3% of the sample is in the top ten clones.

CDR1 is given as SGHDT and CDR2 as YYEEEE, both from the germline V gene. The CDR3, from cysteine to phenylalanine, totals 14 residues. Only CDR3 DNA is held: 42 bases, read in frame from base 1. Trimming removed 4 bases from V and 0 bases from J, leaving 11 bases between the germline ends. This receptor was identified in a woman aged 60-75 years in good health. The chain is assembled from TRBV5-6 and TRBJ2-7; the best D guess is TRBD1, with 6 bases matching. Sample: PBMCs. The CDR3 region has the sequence CASSATGSSYEQYF. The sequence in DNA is TGTGCCAGCAGCGCGACAGGAAGCTCCTACGAGCAGTACTTC.